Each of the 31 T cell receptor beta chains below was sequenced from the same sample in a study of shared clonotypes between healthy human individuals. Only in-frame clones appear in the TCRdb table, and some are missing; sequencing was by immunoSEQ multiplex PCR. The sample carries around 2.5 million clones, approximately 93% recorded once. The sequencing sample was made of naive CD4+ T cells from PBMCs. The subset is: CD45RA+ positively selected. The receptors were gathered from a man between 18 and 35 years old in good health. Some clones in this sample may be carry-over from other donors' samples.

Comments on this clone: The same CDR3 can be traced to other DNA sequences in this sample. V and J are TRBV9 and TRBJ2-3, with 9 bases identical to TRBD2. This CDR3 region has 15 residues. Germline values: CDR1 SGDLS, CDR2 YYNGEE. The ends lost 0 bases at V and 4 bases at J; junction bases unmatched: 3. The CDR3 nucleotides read TGTGCCAGCAGCGTAGGCGGGAGGGGGGCAGATACGCAGTATTTT. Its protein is CASSVGGRGADTQYF. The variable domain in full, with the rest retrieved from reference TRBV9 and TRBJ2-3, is DSGVTQTPKHLITATGQRVTLRCSPRSGDLSVYWYQQSLDQGLQFLIQYYNGEERAKGNILERFSAQQFPDLHSELNLSSLELGDSALYFCASSVGGRGADTQYFGPGTRLTVL.

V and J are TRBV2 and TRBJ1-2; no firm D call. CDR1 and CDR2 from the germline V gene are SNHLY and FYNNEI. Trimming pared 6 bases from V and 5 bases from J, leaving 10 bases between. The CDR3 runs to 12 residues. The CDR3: CASSGYRYGYTF. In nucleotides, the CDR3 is TGTGCCAGCAGCGGGTATCGTTATGGCTACACCTTC.

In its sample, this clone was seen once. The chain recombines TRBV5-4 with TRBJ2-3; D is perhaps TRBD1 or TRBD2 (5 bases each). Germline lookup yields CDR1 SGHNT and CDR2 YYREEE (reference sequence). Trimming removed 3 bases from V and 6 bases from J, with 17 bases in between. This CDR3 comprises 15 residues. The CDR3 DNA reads TGTGCCAGCAGCTCCCCGGGGTGGGGCGGCGATACGCAGTATTTT. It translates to CASSSPGWGGDTQYF.

Here the CDR3 reads CASSRPPYGYTF. For the CDR3, the DNA is TGTGCCAGCAGCCGGCCTCCGTATGGCTACACCTTC. V is TRBV2 and J is TRBJ1-2; D not resolved. CDR3 length equals 12 residues. V gave up 6 bases and J gave up 5 bases, with 10 bases separating them. CDR1 is SNHLY and CDR2 is FYNNEI in the germline V gene.

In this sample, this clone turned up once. Here the CDR3 DNA reads TGCGCCAGCAGCCAACTCGGGACAGGTATTCCCGAGCAGTACTTC. This gives the protein CASSQLGTGIPEQYF. The chain joins TRBV4-1 to TRBJ2-5, with 8 nucleotides matching TRBD1. The J call is uncertain, as TRBJ2-7 better fits the DNA end. CDR3 size: 15 residues. Germline V gene sequence: CDR1 MGHRA, CDR2 YSYEKL.

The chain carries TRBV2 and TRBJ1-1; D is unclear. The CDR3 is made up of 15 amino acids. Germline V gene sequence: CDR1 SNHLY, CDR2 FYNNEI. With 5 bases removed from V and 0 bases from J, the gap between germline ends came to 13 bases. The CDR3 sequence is CASSTRQGLNTEAFF. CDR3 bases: TGTGCCAGCAGTACCCGACAAGGATTGAACACTGAAGCTTTCTTT.

The CDR3 protein is CASTPPIGGHRNYGYTF. CDR3 bases: TGTGCCAGTACCCCTCCGATAGGGGGACACCGAAACTATGGCTACACCTTC. This sequence joins TRBV2 and TRBJ1-2; D perhaps matches TRBD1 (6 bases). Germline CDR1 is SNHLY and CDR2 is FYNNEI. V dropped 9 bases and J dropped 2 bases, with 25 bases sitting between them. This CDR3 comprises 17 residues. Based on the CDR3 plus reference TRBV2 and TRBJ1-2, the full variable domain is EPEVTQTPSHQVTQMGQEVILRCVPISNHLYFYWYRQILGQKVEFLVSFYNNEISEKSEIFDDQFSVERPDGSNFTLKIRSTKLEDSAMYFCASTPPIGGHRNYGYTFGSGTRLTVV.

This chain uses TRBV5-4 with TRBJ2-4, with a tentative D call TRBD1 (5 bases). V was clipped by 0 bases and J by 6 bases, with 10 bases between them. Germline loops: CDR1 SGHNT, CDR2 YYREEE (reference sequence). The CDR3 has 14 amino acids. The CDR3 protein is CASSLAGSVNIQYF. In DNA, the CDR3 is TGTGCCAGCAGCTTGGCAGGGTCGGTAAACATTCAGTACTTC.

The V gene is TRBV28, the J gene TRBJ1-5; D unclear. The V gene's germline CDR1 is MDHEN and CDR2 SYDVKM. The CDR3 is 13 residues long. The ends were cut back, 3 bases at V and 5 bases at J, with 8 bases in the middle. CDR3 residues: CASSFIRYQPQHF. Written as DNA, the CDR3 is TGTGCCAGCAGTTTCATCAGATATCAGCCCCAGCATTTT.

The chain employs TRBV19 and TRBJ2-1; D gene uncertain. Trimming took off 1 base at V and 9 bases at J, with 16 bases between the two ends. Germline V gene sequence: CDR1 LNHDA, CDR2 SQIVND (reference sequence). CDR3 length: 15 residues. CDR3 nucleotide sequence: TGTGCCAGTAGTATAGGTGGTGTTTGGGCGGCTGAGCAGTTCTTC. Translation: CASSIGGVWAAEQFF.

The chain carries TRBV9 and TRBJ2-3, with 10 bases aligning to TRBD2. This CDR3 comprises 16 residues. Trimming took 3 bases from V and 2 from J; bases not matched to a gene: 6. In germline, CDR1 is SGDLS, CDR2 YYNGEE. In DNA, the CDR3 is TGTGCCAGCAGCGGAATAGCGGGAGGCATCACAGATACGCAGTATTTT. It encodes CASSGIAGGITDTQYF.

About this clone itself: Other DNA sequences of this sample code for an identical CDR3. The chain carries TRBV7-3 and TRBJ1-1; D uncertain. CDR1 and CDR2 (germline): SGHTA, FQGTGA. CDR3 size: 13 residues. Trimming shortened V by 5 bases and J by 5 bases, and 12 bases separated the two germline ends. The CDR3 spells CASSQDRNTEAFF. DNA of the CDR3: TGTGCCAGCAGCCAGGACCGGAATACTGAAGCTTTCTTT.

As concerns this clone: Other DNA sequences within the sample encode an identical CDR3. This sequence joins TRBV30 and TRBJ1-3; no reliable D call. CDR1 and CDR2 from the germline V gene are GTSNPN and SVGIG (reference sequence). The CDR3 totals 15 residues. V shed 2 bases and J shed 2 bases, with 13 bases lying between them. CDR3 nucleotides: TGTGCCTGGAGTTGGGGTGCCATTCCTGGAAACACCATATATTTT. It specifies CAWSWGAIPGNTIYF.

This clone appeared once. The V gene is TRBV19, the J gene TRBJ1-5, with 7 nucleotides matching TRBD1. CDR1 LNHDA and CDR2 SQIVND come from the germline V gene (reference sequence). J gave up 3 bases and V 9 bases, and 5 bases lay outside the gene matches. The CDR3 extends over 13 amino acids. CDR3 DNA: TGTGCCAGCACCGGGACAGTCAATCAGCCCCAGCATTTT. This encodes CASTGTVNQPQHF.

For the CDR3, the DNA is TGTGCCAGCAGTTCTCTCCTAGCGGGAGTAAGGAATGAGCAGTTCTTC. It codes for CASSSLLAGVRNEQFF. The rearrangement uses TRBV28 and TRBJ2-1; 10 bases align to TRBD2. Looked up from germline, CDR1 is MDHEN and CDR2 is SYDVKM. V lost 4 bases to trimming and J lost 7 bases; unmatched junction nucleotides: 10. The CDR3 consists of 16 residues.

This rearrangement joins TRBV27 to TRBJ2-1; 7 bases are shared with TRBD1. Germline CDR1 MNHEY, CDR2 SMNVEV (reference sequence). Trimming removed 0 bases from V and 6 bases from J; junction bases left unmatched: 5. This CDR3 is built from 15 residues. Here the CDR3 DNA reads TGTGCCAGCAGTTTATCCGGGACAGAAGGCAATGAGCAGTTCTTC. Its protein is CASSLSGTEGNEQFF.

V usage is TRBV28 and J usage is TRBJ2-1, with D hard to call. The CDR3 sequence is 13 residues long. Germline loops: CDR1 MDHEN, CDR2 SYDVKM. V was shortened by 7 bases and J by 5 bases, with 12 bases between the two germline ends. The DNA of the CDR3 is TGTGCCAGCACCCCTCCAACCAACAATGAGCAGTTCTTC. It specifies CASTPPTNNEQFF.

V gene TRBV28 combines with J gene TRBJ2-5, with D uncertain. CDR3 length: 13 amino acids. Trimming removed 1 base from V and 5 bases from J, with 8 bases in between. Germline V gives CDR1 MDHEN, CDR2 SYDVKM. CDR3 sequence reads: CASSLFAVETQYF. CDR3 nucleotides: TGTGCCAGCAGTTTATTTGCAGTGGAGACCCAGTACTTC.

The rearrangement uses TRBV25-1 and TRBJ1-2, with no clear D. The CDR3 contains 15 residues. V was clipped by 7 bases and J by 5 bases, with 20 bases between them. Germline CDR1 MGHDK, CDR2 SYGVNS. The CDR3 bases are TGTGCCAGCATACCCCTTAGGGTTCGAGTTTATGGCTACACCTTC. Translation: CASIPLRVRVYGYTF.

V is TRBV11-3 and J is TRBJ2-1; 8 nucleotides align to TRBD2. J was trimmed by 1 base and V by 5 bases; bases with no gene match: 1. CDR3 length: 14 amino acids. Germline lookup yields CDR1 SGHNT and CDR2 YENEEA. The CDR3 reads CASSRGGSYNEQFF. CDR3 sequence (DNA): TGTGCCAGCAGCCGGGGGGGTTCCTACAATGAGCAGTTCTTC. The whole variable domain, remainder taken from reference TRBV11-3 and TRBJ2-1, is EAGVVQSPRYKIIEKKQPVAFWCNPISGHNTLYWYLQNLGQGPELLIRYENEEAVDDSQLPKDRFSAERLKGVDSTLKIQPAELGDSAVYLCASSRGGSYNEQFFGPGTRLTVL.

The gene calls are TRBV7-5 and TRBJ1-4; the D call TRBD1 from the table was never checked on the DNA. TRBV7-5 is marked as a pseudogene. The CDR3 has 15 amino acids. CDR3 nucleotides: TGTGTCAGAGACATTGGACATCCCCAGTTCGGAAAACTGTTTTTT. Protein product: CVRDIGHPQFGKLFF.

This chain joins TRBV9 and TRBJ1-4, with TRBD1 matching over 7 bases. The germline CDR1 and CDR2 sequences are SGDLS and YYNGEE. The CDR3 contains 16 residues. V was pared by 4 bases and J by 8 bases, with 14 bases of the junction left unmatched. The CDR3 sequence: CASSSGLGGAGEKLFF. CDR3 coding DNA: TGTGCCAGCAGCTCCGGCTTAGGGGGCGCAGGCGAAAAACTGTTTTTT. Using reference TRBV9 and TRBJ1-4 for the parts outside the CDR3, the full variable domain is DSGVTQTPKHLITATGQRVTLRCSPRSGDLSVYWYQQSLDQGLQFLIQYYNGEERAKGNILERFSAQQFPDLHSELNLSSLELGDSALYFCASSSGLGGAGEKLFFGSGTQLSVL.

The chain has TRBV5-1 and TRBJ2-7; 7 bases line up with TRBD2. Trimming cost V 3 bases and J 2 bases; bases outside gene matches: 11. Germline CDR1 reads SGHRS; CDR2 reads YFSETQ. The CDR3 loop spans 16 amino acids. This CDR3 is CASSWGIASGTYEQYF. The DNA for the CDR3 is TGCGCCAGCAGCTGGGGCATCGCTAGCGGAACCTACGAGCAGTACTTC.

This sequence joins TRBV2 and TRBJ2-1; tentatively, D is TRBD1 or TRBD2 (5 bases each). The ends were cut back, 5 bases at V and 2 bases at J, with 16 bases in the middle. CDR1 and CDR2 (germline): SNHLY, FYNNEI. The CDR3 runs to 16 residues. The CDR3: CASSLRGRSTYNEQFF. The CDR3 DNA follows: TGTGCCAGCAGTTTGAGGGGACGGAGCACCTACAATGAGCAGTTCTTC.

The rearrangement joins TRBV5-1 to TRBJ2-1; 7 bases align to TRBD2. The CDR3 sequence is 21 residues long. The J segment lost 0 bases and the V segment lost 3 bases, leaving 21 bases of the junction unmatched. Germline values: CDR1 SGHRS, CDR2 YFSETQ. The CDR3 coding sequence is TGCGCCAGCAGCTGGGGGGGTGCCGGGACGACTCTTGCCAGCTCCTACAATGAGCAGTTCTTC. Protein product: CASSWGGAGTTLASSYNEQFF.

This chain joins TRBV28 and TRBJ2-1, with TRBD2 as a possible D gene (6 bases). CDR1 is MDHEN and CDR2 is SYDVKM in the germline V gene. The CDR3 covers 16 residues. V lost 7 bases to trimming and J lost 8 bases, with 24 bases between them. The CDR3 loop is CASTPGAHGGYDEQFF. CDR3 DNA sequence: TGTGCCAGCACCCCTGGGGCCCACGGGGGTTACGATGAGCAGTTCTTC.

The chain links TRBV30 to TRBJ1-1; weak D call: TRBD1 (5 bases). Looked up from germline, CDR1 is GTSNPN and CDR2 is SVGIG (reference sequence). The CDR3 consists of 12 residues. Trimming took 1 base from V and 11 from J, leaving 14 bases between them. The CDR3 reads CAWSDLKKGAFF. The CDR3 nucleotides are TGTGCCTGGAGTGACCTGAAAAAGGGGGCTTTCTTT.

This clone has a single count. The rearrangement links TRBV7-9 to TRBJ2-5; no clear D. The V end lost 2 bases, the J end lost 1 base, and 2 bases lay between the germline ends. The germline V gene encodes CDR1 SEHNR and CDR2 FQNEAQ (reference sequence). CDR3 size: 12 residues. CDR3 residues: CASSLTQETQYF. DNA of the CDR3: TGTGCCAGCAGCTTAACCCAAGAGACCCAGTACTTC. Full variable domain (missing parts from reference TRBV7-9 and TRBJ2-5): DTGVSQNPRHKITKRGQNVTFRCDPISEHNRLYWYRQTLGQGPEFLTYFQNEAQLEKSRLLSDRFSAERPKGSFSTLEIQRTEQGDSAMYLCASSLTQETQYFGPGTRLLVL.

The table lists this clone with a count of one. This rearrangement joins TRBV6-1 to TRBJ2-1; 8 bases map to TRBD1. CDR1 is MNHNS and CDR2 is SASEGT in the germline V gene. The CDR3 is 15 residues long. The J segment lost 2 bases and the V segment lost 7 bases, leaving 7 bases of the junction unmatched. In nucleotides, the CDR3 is TGTGCCAGCACCAGGACAGGGAGTACCTACAATGAGCAGTTCTTC. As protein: CASTRTGSTYNEQFF.

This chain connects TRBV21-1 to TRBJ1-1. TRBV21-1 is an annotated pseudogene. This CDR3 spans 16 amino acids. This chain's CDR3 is CASSSRWRKRRAEAFF. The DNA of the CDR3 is TGTGCCAGCAGCTCGAGGTGGCGGAAGAGACGGGCTGAAGCTTTCTTT.

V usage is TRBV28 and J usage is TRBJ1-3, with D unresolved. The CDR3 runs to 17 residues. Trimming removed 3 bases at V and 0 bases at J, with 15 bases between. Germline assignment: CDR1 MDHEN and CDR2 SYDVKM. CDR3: CASSFLGRQSSGNTIYF. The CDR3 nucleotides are TGTGCCAGCAGTTTCCTCGGACGGCAGAGCTCTGGAAACACCATATATTTT.